The 14 T cell receptor beta chains given below trace back to one sample, sequenced in a study of response to subunit inactivated influenza vaccine. Using its own MiXCR run on the RT-PCR reads, TCRdb lists one record per CDR3 protein. The table includes 450,000 to 700,000 distinct CDR3 sequences, 14% detected once. The sample in question was PBMCs from blood, obtained 11 to 12 days after vaccination. Receptor source: a man aged 50-60 years who received an inactivated influenza vaccine.

The chain is built from TRBV27 and TRBJ2-1; perhaps D is TRBD1 or TRBD2 (5 bases each). Germline V gene lookup returns CDR1 MNHEY and CDR2 SMNVEV (reference sequence). The length of the CDR3 is 15 residues. Trimming shortened V by 7 bases and J by 3 bases, and 16 bases separated the two germline ends. Here the CDR3 DNA reads TGTGCCAGCACCTTTAGATGGGGGAACTACAATGAGCAGTTCTTC. Protein: CASTFRWGNYNEQFF.

This clonotype has more than one count but fewer than ten. J is TRBJ2-1 and V is TRBV6-1; 9 nucleotides agree with TRBD2. Looked up from germline, CDR1 is MNHNS and CDR2 is SASEGT. The ends lost 5 bases at V and 5 bases at J; junction bases unmatched: 10. This CDR3 contains 16 residues. CDR3 amino acids: CASSPGPGLANNEQFF. The DNA of the CDR3 is TGTGCCAGCAGTCCCGGCCCGGGACTAGCAAACAATGAGCAGTTCTTC.

This clonotype has only a few counts. The V call is TRBV9, the J call TRBJ2-7; 8 bases line up with TRBD2. The germline CDR1 and CDR2 sequences are SGDLS and YYNGEE. This CDR3 contains 13 residues. V was pared by 4 bases and J by 6 bases, with 6 bases of the junction left unmatched. CDR3 sequence: CASSRTSFTEQYF. In DNA form, the CDR3 reads TGTGCCAGCAGCAGGACTAGCTTTACCGAGCAGTACTTC.

The chain links TRBV4-2 to TRBJ2-7; D gene unclear. Trimming stripped 0 bases from V and 2 bases from J, with 11 bases between. The CDR3 sequence is 15 residues long. CDR1 LGHNA and CDR2 YNFKEQ come from the germline V gene. The CDR3 sequence is CASSQDAALAYEQYF. Here the CDR3 DNA reads TGTGCCAGCAGCCAAGATGCGGCCCTGGCCTACGAGCAGTACTTC.

The table lists this clonotype with a few counts. The rearrangement links TRBV3-1 to TRBJ2-5; tentatively, D is TRBD1 (6 bases). Trimming left V 0 bases short and J 3 bases short, with 11 bases between. The CDR3 spans 15 residues. Per the germline V gene, CDR1 is LGHDT and CDR2 is YNNKEL (reference sequence). The CDR3 loop is CASSQDGRQEETQYF. CDR3 nucleotides: TGTGCCAGCAGCCAAGATGGGAGACAGGAAGAGACCCAGTACTTC.

Ten or more counts support this clonotype. This chain joins TRBV4-1 and TRBJ2-2, with 8 bases fitting TRBD1. The CDR3 sequence is 18 residues long. V lost 4 bases to trimming and J lost 1 base; unmatched junction nucleotides: 11. Per the germline V gene, CDR1 is MGHRA and CDR2 is YSYEKL. The CDR3 reads CASSLKNPGQVNTGELFF. The CDR3 DNA is TGCGCCAGCAGCCTCAAGAATCCGGGACAGGTGAACACCGGGGAGCTGTTTTTT.

This sequence joins TRBV20-1 and TRBJ2-3; D gene unclear. V lost 6 bases and J lost 6, with 13 bases in between. Per germline, CDR1 DFQATT and CDR2 SNEGSKA (reference sequence). The CDR3 extends over 12 amino acids. The CDR3 reads CSANQGKDTQYF. Here the CDR3 DNA reads TGCAGTGCGAACCAAGGAAAGGATACGCAGTATTTT.

This clonotype was detected only a few times. The V gene is TRBV12-3 or TRBV12-4, the J gene TRBJ2-2; D is perhaps TRBD2 (5 bases). With 3 bases removed from V and 6 bases from J, the gap between germline ends came to 11 bases. This CDR3 contains 14 residues. The CDR3 nucleotides read TGTGCCAGCAGTTTTTTCGGGGATCCCGGGGAGCTGTTTTTT. Its protein is CASSFFGDPGELFF.

The chain's CDR3 is CASTLTGTNTEAFF. The CDR3 coding sequence is TGTGCCAGCACCCTGACAGGGACAAACACTGAAGCTTTCTTT. V gene TRBV12-3 or TRBV12-4 combines with J gene TRBJ1-1, with TRBD1 identical over 7 bases. This CDR3 has 14 amino acids. Trimming took 7 bases from V and 2 from J; bases not matched to a gene: 7.

The chain recombines TRBV5-6 with TRBJ2-2; D is ambiguous. The CDR3 runs to 12 residues. Per germline, CDR1 SGHDT and CDR2 YYEEEE. The V and J ends lost 3 bases and 9 bases respectively, with 9 bases between them. The chain's CDR3 is CASSSLARELFF. The CDR3 DNA sequence: TGTGCCAGCAGCTCCCTTGCCCGGGAGCTGTTTTTT.

This clonotype was seen a handful of times. The chain carries TRBV20-1 and TRBJ1-6; no definite D call. V was clipped by 1 base and J by 2 bases, with 12 bases between them. The length of the CDR3 is 16 residues. The germline gives CDR1 DFQATT, CDR2 SNEGSKA (reference sequence). In nucleotides, the CDR3 is TGCAGTGCTAGAGCCGTCCAGAGCCCCTATAATTCACCCCTCCACTTT. Translating gives CSARAVQSPYNSPLHF.

This clonotype occurred a few times. The rearrangement links TRBV7-9 to TRBJ2-1, with D hard to call. This CDR3 spans 13 amino acids. In germline, CDR1 is SEHNR, CDR2 FQNEAQ (reference sequence). V was cut by 0 bases and J by 8 bases, with 8 bases left in between. The CDR3 region is CASSLAYGDEQFF. CDR3 nucleotides: TGTGCCAGCAGCTTAGCGTACGGTGATGAGCAGTTCTTC.

Only a few counts were recorded for this clonotype. This chain connects TRBV28 to TRBJ1-5, with unresolved D. The CDR3 is made up of 17 amino acids. Germline CDR1 reads MDHEN; CDR2 reads SYDVKM. Trimming pared 5 bases from V and 7 bases from J, leaving 24 bases between. As DNA, the CDR3 is TGTGCCAGCAGTACCGACTCCGGGGTCCGGGCGGGCCAGCCCCAGCATTTT. This codes for CASSTDSGVRAGQPQHF.

V usage is TRBV3-1 and J usage is TRBJ2-5; 9 positions agree with TRBD1. V lost 1 base to trimming and J lost 5 bases; unmatched junction nucleotides: 8. This CDR3 region has 16 residues. Germline CDR1 is LGHDT and CDR2 is YNNKEL (reference sequence). The CDR3 DNA sequence: TGTGCCAGCAGCCAAGGACATACAGGGGGCTGGGAGACCCAGTACTTC. Encoded protein: CASSQGHTGGWETQYF.